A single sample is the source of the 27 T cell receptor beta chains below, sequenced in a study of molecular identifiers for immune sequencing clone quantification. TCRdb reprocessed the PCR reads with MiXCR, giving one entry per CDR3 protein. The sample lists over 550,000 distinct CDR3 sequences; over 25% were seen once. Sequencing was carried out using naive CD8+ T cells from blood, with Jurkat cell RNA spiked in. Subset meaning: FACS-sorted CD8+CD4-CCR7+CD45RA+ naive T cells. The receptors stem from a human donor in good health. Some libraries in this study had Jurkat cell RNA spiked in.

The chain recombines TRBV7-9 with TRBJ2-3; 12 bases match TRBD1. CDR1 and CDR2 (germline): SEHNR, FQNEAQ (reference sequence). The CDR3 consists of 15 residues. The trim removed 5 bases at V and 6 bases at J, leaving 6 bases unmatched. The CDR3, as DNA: TGTGCCAGCAGCGCGGGACAGGGGGCGGGGGATACGCAGTATTTT. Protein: CASSAGQGAGDTQYF.

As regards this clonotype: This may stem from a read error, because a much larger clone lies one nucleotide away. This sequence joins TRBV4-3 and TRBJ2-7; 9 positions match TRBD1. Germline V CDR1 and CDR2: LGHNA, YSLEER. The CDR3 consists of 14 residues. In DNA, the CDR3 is TGCGCCAGCAGCCAGGGGACAGGGATCTACGCGCAGTACTTC. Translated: CASSQGTGIYAQYF.

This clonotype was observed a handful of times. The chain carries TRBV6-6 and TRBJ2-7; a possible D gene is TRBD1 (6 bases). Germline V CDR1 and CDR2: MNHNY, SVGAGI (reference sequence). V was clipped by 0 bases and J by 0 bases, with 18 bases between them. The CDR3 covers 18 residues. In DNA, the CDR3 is TGTGCCAGCAGTTACTCGATAGGCTTGGACAGCCTCTCCTACGAGCAGTACTTC. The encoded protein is CASSYSIGLDSLSYEQYF.

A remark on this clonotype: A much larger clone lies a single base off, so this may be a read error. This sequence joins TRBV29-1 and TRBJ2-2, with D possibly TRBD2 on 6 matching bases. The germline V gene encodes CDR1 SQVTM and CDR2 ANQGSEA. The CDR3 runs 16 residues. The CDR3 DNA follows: TGCAGCGGGACTACGGGGACTCGAATAAACACCGGGGAGCTGTCTTTT. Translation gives CSGTTGTRINTGELSF.

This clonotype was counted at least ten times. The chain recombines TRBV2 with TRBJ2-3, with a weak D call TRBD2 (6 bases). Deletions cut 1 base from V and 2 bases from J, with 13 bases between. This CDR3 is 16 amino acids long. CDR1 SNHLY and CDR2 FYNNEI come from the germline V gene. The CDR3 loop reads CASSEDLAHDTDTQYF. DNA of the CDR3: TGTGCCAGCAGTGAAGACCTAGCGCATGACACAGATACGCAGTATTTT.

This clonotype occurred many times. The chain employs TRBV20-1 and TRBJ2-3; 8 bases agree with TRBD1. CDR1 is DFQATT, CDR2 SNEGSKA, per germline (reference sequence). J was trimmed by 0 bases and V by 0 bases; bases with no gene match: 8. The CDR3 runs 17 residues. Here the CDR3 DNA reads TGCAGTGCTAGAGACCTGGACAGGGTACGAAGCACAGATACGCAGTATTTT. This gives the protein CSARDLDRVRSTDTQYF.

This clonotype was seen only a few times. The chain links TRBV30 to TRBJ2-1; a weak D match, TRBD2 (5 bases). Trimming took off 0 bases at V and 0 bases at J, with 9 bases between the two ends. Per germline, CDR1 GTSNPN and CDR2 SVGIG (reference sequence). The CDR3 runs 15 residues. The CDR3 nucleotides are TGTGCCTGGAGTGTAGAGCGGAACTCCTACAATGAGCAGTTCTTC. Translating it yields CAWSVERNSYNEQFF.

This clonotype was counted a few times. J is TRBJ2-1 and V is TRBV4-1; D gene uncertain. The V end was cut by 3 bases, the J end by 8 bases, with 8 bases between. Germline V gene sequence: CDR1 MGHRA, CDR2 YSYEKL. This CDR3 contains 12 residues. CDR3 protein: CASSHPGYEQFF. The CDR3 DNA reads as TGCGCCAGCAGCCACCCTGGGTATGAGCAGTTCTTC.

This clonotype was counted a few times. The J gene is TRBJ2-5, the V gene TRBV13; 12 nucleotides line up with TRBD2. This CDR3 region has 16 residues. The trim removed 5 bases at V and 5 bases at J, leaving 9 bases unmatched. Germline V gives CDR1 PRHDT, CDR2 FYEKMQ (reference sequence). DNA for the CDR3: TGTGCCAGCAGCACCCCAGGACTAGCGGGGTGGGAGACCCAGTACTTC. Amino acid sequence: CASSTPGLAGWETQYF.

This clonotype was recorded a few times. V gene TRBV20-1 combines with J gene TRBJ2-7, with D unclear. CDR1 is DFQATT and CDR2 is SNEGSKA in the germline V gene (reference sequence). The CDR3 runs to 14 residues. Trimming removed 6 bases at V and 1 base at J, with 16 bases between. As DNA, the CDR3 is TGCAGTGCCCAGTCGAAGACTGAATCCTACGAGCAGTACTTC. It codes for CSAQSKTESYEQYF.

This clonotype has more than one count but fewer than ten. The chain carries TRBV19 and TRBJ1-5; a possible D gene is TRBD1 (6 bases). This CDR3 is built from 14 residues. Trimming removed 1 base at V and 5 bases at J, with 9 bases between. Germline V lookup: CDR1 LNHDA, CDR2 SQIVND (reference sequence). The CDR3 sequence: CASSIGTAYQPQHF. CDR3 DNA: TGTGCCAGTAGTATAGGGACAGCCTATCAGCCCCAGCATTTT.

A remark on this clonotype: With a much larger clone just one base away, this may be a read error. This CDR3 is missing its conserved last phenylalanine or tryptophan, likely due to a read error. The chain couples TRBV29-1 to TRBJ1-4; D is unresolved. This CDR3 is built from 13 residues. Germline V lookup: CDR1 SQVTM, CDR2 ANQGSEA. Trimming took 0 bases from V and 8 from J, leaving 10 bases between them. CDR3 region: CSVEEGRAEKLFL. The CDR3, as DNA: TGCAGCGTTGAAGAAGGTCGGGCAGAAAAACTGTTTTTA.

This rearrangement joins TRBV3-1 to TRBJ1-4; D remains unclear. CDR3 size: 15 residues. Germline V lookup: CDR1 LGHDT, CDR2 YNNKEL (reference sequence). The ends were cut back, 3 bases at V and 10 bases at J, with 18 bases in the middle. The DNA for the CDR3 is TGTGCCAGCAGCCAGACCGGGCTCTTGGAGGGAAAACTGTTTTTT. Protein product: CASSQTGLLEGKLFF.

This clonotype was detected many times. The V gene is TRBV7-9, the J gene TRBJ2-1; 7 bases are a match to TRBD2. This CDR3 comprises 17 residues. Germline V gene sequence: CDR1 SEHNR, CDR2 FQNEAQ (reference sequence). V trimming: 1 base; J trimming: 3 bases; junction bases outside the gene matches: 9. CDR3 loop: CASSLGSSGNSYNEQFF. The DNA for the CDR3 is TGTGCCAGCAGCTTAGGCTCGAGCGGGAACAGCTACAATGAGCAGTTCTTC.

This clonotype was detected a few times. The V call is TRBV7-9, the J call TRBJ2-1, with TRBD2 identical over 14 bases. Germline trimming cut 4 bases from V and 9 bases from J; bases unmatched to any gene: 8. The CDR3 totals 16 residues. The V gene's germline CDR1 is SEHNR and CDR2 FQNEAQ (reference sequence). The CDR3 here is CASSSGLAGGWGEQFF. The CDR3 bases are TGTGCCAGCAGCTCCGGACTAGCGGGGGGATGGGGTGAGCAGTTCTTC.

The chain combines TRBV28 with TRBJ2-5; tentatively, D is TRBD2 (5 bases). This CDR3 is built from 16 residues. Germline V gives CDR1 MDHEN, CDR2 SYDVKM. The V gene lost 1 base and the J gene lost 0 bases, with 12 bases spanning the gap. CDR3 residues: CASSLSAGWYQETQYF. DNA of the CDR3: TGTGCCAGCAGTTTATCCGCGGGCTGGTACCAAGAGACCCAGTACTTC. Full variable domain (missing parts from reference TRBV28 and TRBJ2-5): DVKVTQSSRYLVKRTGEKVFLECVQDMDHENMFWYRQDPGLGLRLIYFSYDVKMKEKGDIPEGYSVSREKKERFSLILESASTNQTSMYLCASSLSAGWYQETQYFGPGTRLLVL.

The CDR3 DNA follows: TGTGCCATCAGTGAGTCGGTGGGGGAGACCCAGTACTTC. Translated: CAISESVGETQYF. This chain uses TRBV10-3 with TRBJ2-5; D gene ambiguous. The CDR3 length is 13 residues. Per the germline V gene, CDR1 is ENHRY and CDR2 is SYGVKD. Trimming pared 0 bases from V and 5 bases from J, leaving 7 bases between.

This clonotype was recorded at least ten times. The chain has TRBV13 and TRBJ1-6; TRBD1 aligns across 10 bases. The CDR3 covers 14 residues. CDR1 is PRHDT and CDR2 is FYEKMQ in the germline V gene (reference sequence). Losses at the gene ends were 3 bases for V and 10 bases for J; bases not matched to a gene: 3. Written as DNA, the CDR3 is TGTGCCAGCAGCTTTGGGACAGGGGAGTCACCCCTCCACTTT. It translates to CASSFGTGESPLHF.

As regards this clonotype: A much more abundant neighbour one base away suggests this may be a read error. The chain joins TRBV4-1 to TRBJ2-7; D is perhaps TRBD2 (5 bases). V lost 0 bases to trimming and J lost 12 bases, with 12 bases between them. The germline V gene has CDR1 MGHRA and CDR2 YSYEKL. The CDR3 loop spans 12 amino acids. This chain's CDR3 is CASSQDGILRYF. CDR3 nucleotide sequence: TGCGCCAGCAGCCAAGACGGGATTCTGAGGTACTTC.

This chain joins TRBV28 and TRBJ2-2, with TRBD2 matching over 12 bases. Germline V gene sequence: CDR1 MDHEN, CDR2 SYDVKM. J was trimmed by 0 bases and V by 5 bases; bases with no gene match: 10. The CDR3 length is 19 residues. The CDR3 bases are TGTGCCAGCAGTCCCATGCGACTAGCGGGAGCGGCGAACACCGGGGAGCTGTTTTTT. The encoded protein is CASSPMRLAGAANTGELFF.

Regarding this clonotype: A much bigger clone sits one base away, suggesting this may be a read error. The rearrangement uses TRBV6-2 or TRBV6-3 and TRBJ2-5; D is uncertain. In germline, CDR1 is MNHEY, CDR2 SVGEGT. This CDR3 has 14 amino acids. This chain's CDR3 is CASSYENVQETQCF. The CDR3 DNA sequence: TGTGCCAGCAGTTACGAAAACGTACAAGAGACCCAGTGCTTC.

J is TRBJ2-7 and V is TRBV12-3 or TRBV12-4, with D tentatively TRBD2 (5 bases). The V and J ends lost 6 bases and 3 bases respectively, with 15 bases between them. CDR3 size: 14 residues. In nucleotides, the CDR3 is TGTGCCAGCAGCCCTGCCGGGGTAATCTACGAGCAGTACTTC. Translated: CASSPAGVIYEQYF.

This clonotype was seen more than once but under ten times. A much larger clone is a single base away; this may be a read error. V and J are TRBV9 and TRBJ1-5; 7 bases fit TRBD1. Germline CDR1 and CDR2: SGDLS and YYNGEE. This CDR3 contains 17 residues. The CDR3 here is CASSPGTVPNSNPPQHF. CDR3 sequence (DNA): TGTGCCAGCAGCCCCGGGACAGTTCCGAATAGCAATCCGCCCCAGCATTTT.

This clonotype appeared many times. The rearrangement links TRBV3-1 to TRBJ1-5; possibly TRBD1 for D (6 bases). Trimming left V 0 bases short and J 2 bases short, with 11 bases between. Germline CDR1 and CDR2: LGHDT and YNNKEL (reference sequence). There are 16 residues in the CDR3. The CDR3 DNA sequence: TGTGCCAGCAGCCAAGATGGAGGGGGAGGCAATCAGCCCCAGCATTTT. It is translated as CASSQDGGGGNQPQHF.

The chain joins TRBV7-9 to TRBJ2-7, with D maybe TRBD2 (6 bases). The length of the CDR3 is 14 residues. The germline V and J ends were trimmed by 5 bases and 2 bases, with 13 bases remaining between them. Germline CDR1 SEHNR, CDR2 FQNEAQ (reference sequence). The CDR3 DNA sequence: TGTGCCAGCAGCCCCCCCCCGGGGGCCTACGAGCAGTACTTC. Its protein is CASSPPPGAYEQYF. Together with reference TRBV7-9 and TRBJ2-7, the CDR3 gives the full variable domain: DTGVSQNPRHKITKRGQNVTFRCDPISEHNRLYWYRQTLGQGPEFLTYFQNEAQLEKSRLLSDRFSAERPKGSFSTLEIQRTEQGDSAMYLCASSPPPGAYEQYFGPGTRLTVT.

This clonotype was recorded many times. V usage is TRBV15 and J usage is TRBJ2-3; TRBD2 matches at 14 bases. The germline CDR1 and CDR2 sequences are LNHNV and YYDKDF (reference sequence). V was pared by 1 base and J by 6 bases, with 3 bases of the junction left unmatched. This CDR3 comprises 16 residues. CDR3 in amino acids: CATSRAGLAGEDTQYF. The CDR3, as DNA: TGTGCCACCAGCAGAGCGGGACTAGCGGGAGAGGATACGCAGTATTTT.

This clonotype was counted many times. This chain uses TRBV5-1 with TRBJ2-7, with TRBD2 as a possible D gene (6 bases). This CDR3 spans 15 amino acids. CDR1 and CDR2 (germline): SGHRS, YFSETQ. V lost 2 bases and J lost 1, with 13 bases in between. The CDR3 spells CASSFTSSLSYEQYF. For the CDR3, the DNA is TGCGCCAGCAGCTTTACTAGCAGCCTGTCCTACGAGCAGTACTTC.